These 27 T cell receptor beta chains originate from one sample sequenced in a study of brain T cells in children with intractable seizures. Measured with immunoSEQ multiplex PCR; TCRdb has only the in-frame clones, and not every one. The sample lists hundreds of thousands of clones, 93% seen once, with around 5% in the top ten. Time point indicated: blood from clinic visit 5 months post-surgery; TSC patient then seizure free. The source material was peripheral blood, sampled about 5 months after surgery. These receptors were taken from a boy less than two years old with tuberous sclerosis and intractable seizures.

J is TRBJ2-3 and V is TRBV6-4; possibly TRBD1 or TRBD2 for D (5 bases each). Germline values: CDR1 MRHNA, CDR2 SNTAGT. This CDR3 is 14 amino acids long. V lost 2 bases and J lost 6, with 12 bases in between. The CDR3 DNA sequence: TGTGCCAGCAGTGACGGAGTCTGGGGGGATACGCAGTATTTT. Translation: CASSDGVWGDTQYF.

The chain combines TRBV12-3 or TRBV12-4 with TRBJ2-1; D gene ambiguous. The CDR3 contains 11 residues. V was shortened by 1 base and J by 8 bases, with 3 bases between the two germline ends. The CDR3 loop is CASSLGYEQFF. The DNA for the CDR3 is TGTGCCAGCAGTTTAGGGTATGAGCAGTTCTTC.

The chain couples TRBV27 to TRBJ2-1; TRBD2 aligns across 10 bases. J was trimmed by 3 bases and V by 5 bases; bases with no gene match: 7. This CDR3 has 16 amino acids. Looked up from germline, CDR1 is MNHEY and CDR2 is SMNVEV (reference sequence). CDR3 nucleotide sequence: TGTGCCAGCAGTCTTCGTAGCGGGGGGAACTACAATGAGCAGTTCTTC. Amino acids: CASSLRSGGNYNEQFF.

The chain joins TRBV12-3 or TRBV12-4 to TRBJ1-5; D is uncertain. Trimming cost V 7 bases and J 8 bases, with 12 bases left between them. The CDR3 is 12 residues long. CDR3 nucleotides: TGTGCCAGCACCTCGGCGGGTAAGCCCCAGCATTTT. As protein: CASTSAGKPQHF.

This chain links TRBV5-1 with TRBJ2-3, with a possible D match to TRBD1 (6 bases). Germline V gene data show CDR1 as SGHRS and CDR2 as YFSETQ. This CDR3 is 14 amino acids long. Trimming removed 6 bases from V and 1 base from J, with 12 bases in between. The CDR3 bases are TGCGCCAGCATGGGGTCAGGGGGCACAGATACGCAGTATTTT. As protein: CASMGSGGTDTQYF.

CDR3 DNA sequence: TGTGCCAGCAGCCAAGACCCCGATGATGGCTACACCTTC. This codes for CASSQDPDDGYTF. V gene TRBV3-1 (or the pseudogene TRBV3-2) combines with J gene TRBJ1-2; D remains unclear. Germline values: CDR1 LGHDT, CDR2 YNNKEL (reference sequence). The CDR3 totals 13 residues. Trimming left V 0 bases short and J 6 bases short, with 8 bases between.

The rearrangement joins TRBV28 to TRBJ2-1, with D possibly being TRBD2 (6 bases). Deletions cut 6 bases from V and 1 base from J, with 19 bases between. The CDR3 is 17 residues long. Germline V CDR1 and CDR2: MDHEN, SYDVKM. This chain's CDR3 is CASSPWGTGMSYNEQFF. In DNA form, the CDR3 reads TGTGCCAGCAGCCCATGGGGGACTGGCATGTCCTACAATGAGCAGTTCTTC.

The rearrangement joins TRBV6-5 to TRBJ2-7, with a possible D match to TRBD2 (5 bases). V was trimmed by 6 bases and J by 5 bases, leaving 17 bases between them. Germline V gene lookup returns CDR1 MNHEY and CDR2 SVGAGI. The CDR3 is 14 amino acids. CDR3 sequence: CASRSPGENHEQYF. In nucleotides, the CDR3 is TGTGCCAGCAGATCCCCTGGGGAGAACCACGAGCAGTACTTC.

The CDR3 is CSVAVTGTDTQYF. The DNA for the CDR3 is TGCAGCGTTGCAGTAACAGGCACAGATACGCAGTATTTT. The rearrangement joins TRBV29-1 to TRBJ2-3; no firm D call. This CDR3 spans 13 amino acids. Trimming removed 4 bases from V and 1 base from J, with 9 bases in between. Germline V CDR1 and CDR2: SQVTM, ANQGSEA.

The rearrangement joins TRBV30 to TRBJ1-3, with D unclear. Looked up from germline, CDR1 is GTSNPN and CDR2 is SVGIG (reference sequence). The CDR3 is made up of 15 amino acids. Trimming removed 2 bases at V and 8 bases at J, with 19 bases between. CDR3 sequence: CAWSPSSTRGDTIYF. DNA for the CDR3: TGTGCCTGGAGTCCATCGTCCACCCGCGGGGACACCATATATTTT.

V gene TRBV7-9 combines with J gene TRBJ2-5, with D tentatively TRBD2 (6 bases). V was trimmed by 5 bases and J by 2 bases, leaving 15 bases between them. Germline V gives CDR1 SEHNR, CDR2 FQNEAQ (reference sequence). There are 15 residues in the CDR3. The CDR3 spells CASSPGLTLQETQYF. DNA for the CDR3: TGTGCCAGCAGCCCAGGACTAACCCTACAAGAGACCCAGTACTTC.

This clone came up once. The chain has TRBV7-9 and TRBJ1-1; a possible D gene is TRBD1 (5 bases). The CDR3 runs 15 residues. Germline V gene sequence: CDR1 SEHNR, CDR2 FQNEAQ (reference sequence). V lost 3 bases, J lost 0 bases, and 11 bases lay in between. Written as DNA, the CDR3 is TGTGCCAGCAGCTTGGGAGGGGCCATGAACACTGAAGCTTTCTTT. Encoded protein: CASSLGGAMNTEAFF.

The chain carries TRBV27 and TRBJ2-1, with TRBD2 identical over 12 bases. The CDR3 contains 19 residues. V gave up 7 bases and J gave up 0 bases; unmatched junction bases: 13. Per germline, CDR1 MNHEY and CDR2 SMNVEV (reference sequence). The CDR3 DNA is TGTGCCAGCACAAAGACTAGCGGGAGAGTAAGGGACTCCTACAATGAGCAGTTCTTC. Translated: CASTKTSGRVRDSYNEQFF.

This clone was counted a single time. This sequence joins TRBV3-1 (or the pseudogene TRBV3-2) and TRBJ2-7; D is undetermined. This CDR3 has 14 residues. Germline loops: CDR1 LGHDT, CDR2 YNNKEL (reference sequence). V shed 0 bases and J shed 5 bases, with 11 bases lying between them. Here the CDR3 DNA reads TGTGCCAGCAGCCAAGAGGCAGAATCCCACGAGCAGTACTTC. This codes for CASSQEAESHEQYF.

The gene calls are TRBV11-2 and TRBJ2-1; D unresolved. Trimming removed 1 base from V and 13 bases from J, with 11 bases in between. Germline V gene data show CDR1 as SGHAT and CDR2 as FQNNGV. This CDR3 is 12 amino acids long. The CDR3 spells CASSLVIGGQFF. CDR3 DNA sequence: TGTGCCAGCAGCTTAGTAATAGGCGGTCAGTTCTTC.

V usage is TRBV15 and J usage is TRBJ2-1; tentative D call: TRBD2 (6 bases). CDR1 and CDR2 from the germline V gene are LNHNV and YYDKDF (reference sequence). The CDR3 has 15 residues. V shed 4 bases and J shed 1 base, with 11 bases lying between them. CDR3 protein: CATSIRDFSYNEQFF. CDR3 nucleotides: TGTGCCACCAGCATCCGGGACTTTTCCTACAATGAGCAGTTCTTC.

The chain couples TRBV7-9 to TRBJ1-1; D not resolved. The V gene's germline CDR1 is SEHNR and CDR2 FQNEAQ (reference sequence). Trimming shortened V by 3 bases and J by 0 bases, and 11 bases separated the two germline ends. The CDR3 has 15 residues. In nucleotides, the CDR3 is TGTGCCAGCAGCTTCGTGGGAAGCCTGAACACTGAAGCTTTCTTT. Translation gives CASSFVGSLNTEAFF. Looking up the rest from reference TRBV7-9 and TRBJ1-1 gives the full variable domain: DTGVSQNPRHKITKRGQNVTFRCDPISEHNRLYWYRQTLGQGPEFLTYFQNEAQLEKSRLLSDRFSAERPKGSFSTLEIQRTEQGDSAMYLCASSFVGSLNTEAFFGQGTRLTVV.

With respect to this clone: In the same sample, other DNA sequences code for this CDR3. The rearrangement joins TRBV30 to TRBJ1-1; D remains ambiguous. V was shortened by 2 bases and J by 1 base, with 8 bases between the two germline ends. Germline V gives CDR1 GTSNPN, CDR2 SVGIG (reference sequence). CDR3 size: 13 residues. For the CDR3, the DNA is TGTGCCTGGAGTCCCGGGGAGAACACTGAAGCTTTCTTT. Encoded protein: CAWSPGENTEAFF.

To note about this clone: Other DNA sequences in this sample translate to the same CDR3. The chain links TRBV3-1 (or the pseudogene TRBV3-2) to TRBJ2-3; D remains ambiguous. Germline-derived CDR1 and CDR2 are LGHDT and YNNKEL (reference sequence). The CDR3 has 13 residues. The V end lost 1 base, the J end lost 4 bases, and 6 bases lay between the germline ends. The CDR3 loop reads CASSQGIPDTQYF. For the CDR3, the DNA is TGTGCCAGCAGCCAAGGGATCCCAGATACGCAGTATTTT.

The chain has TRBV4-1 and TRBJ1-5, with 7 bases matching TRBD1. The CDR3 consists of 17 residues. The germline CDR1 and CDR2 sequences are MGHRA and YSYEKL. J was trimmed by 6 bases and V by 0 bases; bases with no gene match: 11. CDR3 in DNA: TGCGCCAGCAGCCAAGAGATAAGGAGGGGGCGAGTTCAGCCCCAGCATTTT. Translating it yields CASSQEIRRGRVQPQHF.

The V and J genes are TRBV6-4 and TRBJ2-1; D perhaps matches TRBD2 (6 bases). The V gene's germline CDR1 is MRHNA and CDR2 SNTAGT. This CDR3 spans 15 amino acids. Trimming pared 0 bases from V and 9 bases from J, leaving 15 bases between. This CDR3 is CASSDSMGPAGEQFF. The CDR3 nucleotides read TGTGCCAGCAGTGACTCGATGGGGCCAGCGGGTGAGCAGTTCTTC.

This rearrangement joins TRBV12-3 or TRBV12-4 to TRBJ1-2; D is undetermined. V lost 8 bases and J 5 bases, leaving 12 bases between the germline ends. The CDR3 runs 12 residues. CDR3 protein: CASSRAGYGYTF. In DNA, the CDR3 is TGTGCCAGCTCCCGTGCCGGGTATGGCTACACCTTC.

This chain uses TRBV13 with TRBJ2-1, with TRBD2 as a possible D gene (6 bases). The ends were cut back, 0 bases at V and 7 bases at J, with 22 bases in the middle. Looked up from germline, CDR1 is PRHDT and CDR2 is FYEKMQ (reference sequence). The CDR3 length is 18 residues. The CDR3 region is CASSLGRSGGRLMNEQFF. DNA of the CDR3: TGTGCCAGCAGCTTAGGCAGGTCTGGAGGGCGCTTAATGAATGAGCAGTTCTTC.

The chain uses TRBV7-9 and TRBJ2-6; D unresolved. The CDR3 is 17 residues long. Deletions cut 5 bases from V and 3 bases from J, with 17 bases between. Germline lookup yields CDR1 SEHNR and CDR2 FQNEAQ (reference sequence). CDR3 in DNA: TGTGCCAGCAGCCCCGGGTCAACAGAGAGTGGGGCCAACGTCCTGACTTTC. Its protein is CASSPGSTESGANVLTF.

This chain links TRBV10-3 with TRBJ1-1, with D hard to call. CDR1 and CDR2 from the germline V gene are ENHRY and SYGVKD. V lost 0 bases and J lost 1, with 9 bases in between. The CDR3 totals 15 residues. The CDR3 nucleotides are TGTGCCATCAGTGAGTCGACTGACAAGAACACTGAAGCTTTCTTT. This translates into CAISESTDKNTEAFF.

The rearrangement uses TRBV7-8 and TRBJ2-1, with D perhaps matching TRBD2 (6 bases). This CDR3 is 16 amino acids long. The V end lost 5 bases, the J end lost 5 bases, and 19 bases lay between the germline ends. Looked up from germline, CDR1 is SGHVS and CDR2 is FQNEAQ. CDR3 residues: CASSPLEGEVHNEQFF. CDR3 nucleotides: TGTGCCAGCAGCCCCTTGGAGGGAGAGGTCCACAATGAGCAGTTCTTC. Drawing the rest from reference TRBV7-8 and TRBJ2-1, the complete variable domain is GAGVSQSPRYKVAKRGQDVALRCDPISGHVSLFWYQQALGQGPEFLTYFQNEAQLDKSGLPSDRFFAERPEGSVSTLKIQRTQQEDSAVYLCASSPLEGEVHNEQFFGPGTRLTVL.

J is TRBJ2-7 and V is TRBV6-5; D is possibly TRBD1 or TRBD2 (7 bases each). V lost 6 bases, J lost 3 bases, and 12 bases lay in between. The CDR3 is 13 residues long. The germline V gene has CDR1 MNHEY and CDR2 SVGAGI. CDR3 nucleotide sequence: TGTGCCAGCAGCTCAGGGGGGGTCTACGAGCAGTACTTC. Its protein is CASSSGGVYEQYF.